This TCR beta chain was documented in a study of cytomegalovirus exposure and HLA in healthy donors. Germline lookup yields CDR1 MGHRA and CDR2 YSYEKL. The CDR3 sequence is 17 residues long. 13 Jbeta primers and 60 Vbeta primers were used for the PCR. The data were produced by immunoSEQ multiplex PCR, yet TCRdb's version contains in-frame clones alone and is incomplete. This sample has around 84,000 clones, with under 80% found just once. As to this clone: Its antigen is not identified. A read error may account for a junction end that differs from germline.

Study observations and caveats: Across donors, presence/absence analyses took sequencing depth to be roughly uniform.

This rearrangement joins TRBV4-1 to TRBJ2-1; no reliable D call. The source material was PBMCs. This receptor was obtained from a human donor in good health. CDR3 coding DNA: TGCGCCAGCAGCCAAGAACCCGTTCTTAACTCCTGCAATGAGCAGTTCTTC. This encodes CASSQEPVLNSCNEQFF.